This T cell receptor beta chain was profiled in a study of CD8+ T cells in alopecia areata. Study-level results: An increase in clonality over normal scalp was evident in lesional scalp, especially alopecia totalis/universalis.

Regarding this clone: Its antigen is not known.

Germline CDR1 GTSNPN, CDR2 SVGIG (reference sequence). Trimming left V 3 bases short and J 6 bases short, with 24 bases between. The CDR3 totals 18 residues. As the sequencing template, cDNA was produced by extracting RNA and reverse transcribing it. Produced via immunoSEQ multiplex PCR; TCRdb's table is partial and in-frame only. The sample has more than 95,000 clones, approximately 58% seen once; the top ten hold 8% to 10%. J is TRBJ1-6 and V is TRBV30; D is ambiguous. The sample consisted of CD4+ T cells sorted from blood. The sequence came from a human donor in good health. CDR3 amino acids: CAWRPRGLRGMLNSPLHF. The CDR3 bases are TGTGCCTGGAGGCCCCGGGGTTTACGTGGGATGCTTAATTCACCCCTCCACTTT.